This T cell receptor beta chain was sequenced in a study of regulatory T cells in long-lasting Graves disease. Looking at the study overall: Antithyroid drugs had been taken by newly diagnosed Graves' patients for under 3 months.

This clonotype was seen ten or more times. J gave up 11 bases and V 7 bases, and 15 bases lay outside the gene matches. The V gene's germline CDR1 is MNHNS and CDR2 SASEGT. The CDR3 runs 15 residues. Time point reported: newly diagnosed GD, antithyroid drugs for less than 3 months. TCR sequences were obtained from RNA taken from PBMCs. CDR3-region Arm-PCR and iRepertoire HTBI primers produced the TCR beta libraries. TCRdb itself ran the multiplex PCR reads through MiXCR, one entry per CDR3 protein. The sample lists 440,000 or so distinct CDR3 sequences, about a sixth occurring once. The data also belong to a second study, concerning T cells in Graves' hyperthyroidism and ophthalmopathy. That paper states: Hyperthyroidism in the patients, aged 18 to 65, was newly diagnosed and under 2 months in duration.

This clonotype was sampled from a woman between 25 and 40 years old with Graves disease. The chain links TRBV6-1 to TRBJ2-1; 9 bases align to TRBD1. The material sequenced was peripheral blood mononuclear cells (PBMCs), taken at new diagnosis, from a patient treated with antithyroid drugs. The CDR3 protein is CASTSSGTGTEQQFF. Written as DNA, the CDR3 is TGTGCCAGCACCTCCTCCGGGACAGGGACCGAGCAGCAGTTCTTC.